The rows below give T cell receptor beta chains drawn from one sample of a study of cytotoxic CD8 clonotypes in ibrutinib-treated CLL. Using immunoSEQ multiplex PCR, the repertoire was profiled, and TCRdb retains in-frame clones only, with some absent. Of 20,000 to 25,000 clones in the sample, over 55% were seen once. The sequences come from PBMCs, collected after 12 months of ibrutinib treatment. The receptors stem from a human donor with chronic lymphocytic leukemia. Each CDR3 is given with its conserved first and last residue. A D gene is named only where the DNA matches it firmly.

j_call,d_call,v_call,cdr3_aa
TRBJ1-2,NA,TRBV28,CASNRGQSHTF
TRBJ1-2,NA,TRBV6-5,CASSPEGYYGYTF
TRBJ1-6,NA,TRBV18,CASSPTPLAGSPLHF
TRBJ2-2,NA,TRBV11-1,CASRPVGYTGELFF
TRBJ2-3,NA,TRBV28,CASSSGADTQYF
TRBJ1-5,NA,TRBV19,CASSIGAGQPQHF
TRBJ2-1,TRBD2,TRBV2,CASRAGTSGLYNEQFF
TRBJ1-1,NA,TRBV7-9,CASAELGGTEAFF
TRBJ1-1,NA,TRBV18,CASSPGFNTEAFF
TRBJ2-5,TRBD1,TRBV7-6,CASTSGTGGRETQYF
TRBJ2-2,TRBD1,TRBV4-1,CASSQRGQATGELFF
TRBJ2-5,NA,TRBV27,CASTPVGRDIGTQYF
TRBJ1-2,NA,TRBV13,CASSYSTGIGSYGYTF
TRBJ2-5,TRBD1,TRBV7-9,CASSFTGAGETQYF
TRBJ2-3,NA,TRBV30,CAWSRDRADTQYF
TRBJ2-1,NA,TRBV11-2,CASSQLRYNEQFF
TRBJ1-6,NA,TRBV28,CASRSRGNLPLHF
TRBJ2-4,NA,TRBV11-2,CASTELGGRNIQYF
TRBJ2-7,NA,TRBV5-1,CASKERDGSSKQYF
TRBJ1-5,TRBD1,TRBV27,CASSLYQPTGKGDISNQPQHF
TRBJ2-6,NA,TRBV11-2,CASSLYSSGANVLTF
TRBJ2-7,NA,TRBV30,CAWRRGDFTYEQYF
TRBJ2-7,NA,TRBV5-6,CASSKDDRGQYF
TRBJ2-1,TRBD2,TRBV4-1,CASSQEGTRNEQFF
TRBJ2-7,NA,TRBV7-7,CASSQQTTYRRPSYEQYF
TRBJ1-2,TRBD1,TRBV7-3,CASSIRGQPFDGYTF
TRBJ2-3,NA,TRBV27,CASSLFSKSTDTQYF
TRBJ1-2,NA,TRBV28,CASSLTRFGYTF
TRBJ2-7,TRBD1,TRBV18,CASSLLQGTYEQYF
TRBJ1-2,NA,TRBV28,CASSFGRYYGYTF
TRBJ2-3,TRBD2,TRBV4-1,CASSHQLAGGSDTQYF
TRBJ1-5,NA,TRBV28,CASSLLGTQPQHF
TRBJ2-7,NA,TRBV19,CASSNRDSYEQYF
TRBJ1-1,NA,TRBV29-1,CSVGLNTEAFF
TRBJ1-2,TRBD1,TRBV7-9,CASSRTGGAYGYTF
TRBJ1-1,NA,TRBV13,CASIQLRGGEAFF
TRBJ2-3,NA,TRBV13,CASSWGSTDTQYF
TRBJ2-2,TRBD2,TRBV7-9,CASSLVSGGPSTNTGELFF
TRBJ2-7,NA,TRBV5-1,CASSLDPAYEQYF
TRBJ1-4,NA,TRBV5-1,CASSLAGTGKEEKLFF
TRBJ1-6,NA,TRBV2,CASSELRGGGNSPLHF
TRBJ2-7,TRBD2,TRBV5-1,CASSLSWASGGSYEQYF
TRBJ2-7,TRBD2,TRBV11-3,CASSLEPGGYYEQYF
TRBJ2-3,TRBD2,TRBV15,CATSRDYRPDTQYF
TRBJ2-7,TRBD2,TRBV11-2,CASSKLAGGPVKGYEQYF
TRBJ2-1,TRBD2,TRBV9,CASSVGRLAGTYNEQFF
TRBJ1-1,NA,TRBV6-5,CASREGGRGTEAFF
TRBJ2-6,NA,TRBV15,CATSGRDNSIVGANVLTF
TRBJ1-3,NA,TRBV2,CASSEPDFGSGNTIYF
TRBJ1-5,NA,TRBV19,CASSIGRGNNQPQHF
TRBJ2-7,TRBD2,TRBV5-6,CASSVVGRGSYEQYF
TRBJ2-1,NA,TRBV28,CASRGGGGNEQFF